The next 28 T cell receptor beta chains were all read from a single sample in a study of T cell changes during pregnancy in multiple sclerosis (dated by TCRdb to the late 2010s). Receptors were amplified or captured by the immunoSEQ multiplex PCR assay. TCRdb took over this immuneACCESS table, retaining in-frame rearrangements with V and J assigned. Such tables are incomplete; in checked studies, under half of the missing clones stem from an unresolved V gene, and the remainder is unexplained. For this sample there are about 59,000 clones; around 94% appear just once. The ten most abundant clones make up 2.5% of the sample. Here the sequenced sample was CD8+ T cells from peripheral blood mononuclear cells, taken after pregnancy. The receptors here all came from a female donor with multiple sclerosis, enrolled in a pregnancy study.

CDR3 sequence: CASSFRSGRRLVTEAFF. CDR3 nucleotides: TGTGCCAGCAGTTTTCGGTCCGGTCGGAGGCTGGTCACTGAAGCTTTCTTT. This rearrangement joins TRBV28 to TRBJ1-1; unclear D gene. The germline CDR1 and CDR2 sequences are MDHEN and SYDVKM. The CDR3 spans 17 residues. With 3 bases removed from V and 4 bases from J, the gap between germline ends came to 21 bases.

This chain connects TRBV15 to TRBJ2-1; 10 bases agree with TRBD2. The V gene's germline CDR1 is LNHNV and CDR2 YYDKDF (reference sequence). Losses at the gene ends were 0 bases for V and 6 bases for J; bases not matched to a gene: 2. The CDR3 covers 15 residues. The CDR3 here is CATSREGLARNEQFF. CDR3 coding DNA: TGTGCCACCAGCAGAGAGGGACTAGCGCGCAATGAGCAGTTCTTC.

The chain is built from TRBV25-1 and TRBJ2-1; D is ambiguous. CDR1 and CDR2 (germline): MGHDK, SYGVNS. V was clipped by 1 base and J by 8 bases, with 12 bases between them. The CDR3 is made up of 14 amino acids. CDR3 nucleotides: TGTGCCAGCAGTGAATGGAGTAGATGGGATGAGCAGTTCTTC. It translates to CASSEWSRWDEQFF.

The chain is built from TRBV19 and TRBJ1-1; D uncertain. The germline V and J ends were trimmed by 1 base and 4 bases, with 7 bases remaining between them. From germline, CDR1 is LNHDA and CDR2 SQIVND (reference sequence). The CDR3 runs 13 residues. This CDR3 reads CASSIGKRTEAFF. CDR3 DNA: TGTGCCAGTAGTATAGGGAAGCGCACTGAAGCTTTCTTT.

The gene calls are TRBV10-3 and TRBJ2-7; D is undetermined. Per the germline V gene, CDR1 is ENHRY and CDR2 is SYGVKD. V lost 3 bases, J lost 5 bases, and 5 bases lay in between. This CDR3 comprises 11 residues. The CDR3: CAISDGDEQYF. The CDR3 coding sequence is TGTGCCATCAGTGACGGTGACGAGCAGTACTTC.

V and J are TRBV29-1 and TRBJ2-1; D possibly corresponds to TRBD2 (5 bases). CDR3 length equals 13 residues. V lost 5 bases to trimming and J lost 2 bases, with 10 bases between them. Per germline, CDR1 SQVTM and CDR2 ANQGSEA. This CDR3 reads CSVLEGAYNEQFF. CDR3 DNA: TGCAGCGTTCTTGAGGGAGCCTACAATGAGCAGTTCTTC.

The chain has TRBV6-5 and TRBJ2-3; D is ambiguous. The V end was cut by 3 bases, the J end by 5 bases, with 18 bases between. The germline V gene has CDR1 MNHEY and CDR2 SVGAGI. The CDR3 loop spans 16 amino acids. CDR3 in DNA: TGTGCCAGCAGTTATGGGTTAACCAGACTGGTAGATACGCAGTATTTT. Translating it yields CASSYGLTRLVDTQYF.

J is TRBJ1-4 and V is TRBV5-1, with 9 bases that match TRBD1. The V gene's germline CDR1 is SGHRS and CDR2 YFSETQ. J gave up 2 bases and V 4 bases, and 9 bases lay outside the gene matches. The CDR3 runs 17 residues. For the CDR3, the DNA is TGCGCCAGCAGCATTACAGGGGGCGTAGGCACTAATGAAAAACTGTTTTTT. Amino acid sequence: CASSITGGVGTNEKLFF.

The chain links TRBV5-8 to TRBJ2-7, with 15 positions matching TRBD2. The CDR3 totals 18 residues. V dropped 1 base and J dropped 4; count of bases not matched to a gene: 9. The germline V gene encodes CDR1 SGHTS and CDR2 YDEGEE. CDR3 in DNA: TGTGCCAGCAGCTTGTATGGACTAGCGGGAGGGTTTCAGTACGAGCAGTACTTC. Protein product: CASSLYGLAGGFQYEQYF.

The rearrangement links TRBV6-5 to TRBJ2-1; 11 bases fit TRBD2. Germline values: CDR1 MNHEY, CDR2 SVGAGI. Unmatched junction bases numbered 5, after V lost 6 bases and J lost 4 bases. The CDR3 covers 15 residues. CDR3 in amino acids: CASRLAGETYNEQFF. The CDR3 DNA reads TGTGCCAGCAGACTAGCGGGGGAGACTTACAATGAGCAGTTCTTC.

The chain recombines TRBV9 with TRBJ1-3, with a possible D match to TRBD1 (5 bases). CDR3 length: 16 residues. The ends were cut back, 0 bases at V and 4 bases at J, with 14 bases in the middle. CDR1 is SGDLS and CDR2 is YYNGEE in the germline V gene. DNA of the CDR3: TGTGCCAGCAGCGTAGGGGGGGGGTTACAAGGAAACACCATATATTTT. It codes for CASSVGGGLQGNTIYF. The full variable domain, completed using reference TRBV9 and TRBJ1-3, is DSGVTQTPKHLITATGQRVTLRCSPRSGDLSVYWYQQSLDQGLQFLIQYYNGEERAKGNILERFSAQQFPDLHSELNLSSLELGDSALYFCASSVGGGLQGNTIYFGEGSWLTVV.

V gene TRBV2 combines with J gene TRBJ1-2; TRBD1 matches at 7 bases. The CDR3 is 15 amino acids. Germline loops: CDR1 SNHLY, CDR2 FYNNEI. V gave up 2 bases and J gave up 2 bases; unmatched junction bases: 5. The CDR3 region has the DNA TGTGCCAGCAGTGAATTGGGACAGCGAAACTATGGCTACACCTTC. It encodes CASSELGQRNYGYTF.

In regard to this clone: The identical CDR3 is also encoded by other nucleotide sequences in the sample. CDR3 nucleotide sequence: TGTGCCAGCAGTAGCGGGACGTCCTACGAGCAGTACTTC. Translating gives CASSSGTSYEQYF. V is TRBV27 and J is TRBJ2-7; 7 bases map to TRBD2. CDR3 length: 13 amino acids. V lost 5 bases, J lost 1 base, and 2 bases stayed unmatched. Germline CDR1 and CDR2: MNHEY and SMNVEV (reference sequence).

The chain carries TRBV15 and TRBJ2-1; 8 nucleotides match TRBD1. In germline, CDR1 is LNHNV, CDR2 YYDKDF (reference sequence). The length of the CDR3 is 16 residues. J was trimmed by 7 bases and V by 5 bases; bases with no gene match: 13. In DNA form, the CDR3 reads TGTGCCACCAGCGGACAGGGAAGAGACATGGGGAATGAGCAGTTCTTC. Translation gives CATSGQGRDMGNEQFF.

The chain employs TRBV28 and TRBJ2-3, with D maybe TRBD1 (5 bases). Germline V gene lookup returns CDR1 MDHEN and CDR2 SYDVKM. The V and J ends lost 4 bases and 3 bases respectively, with 17 bases between them. The CDR3 length is 16 residues. This chain's CDR3 is CASSSSGHPPTDTQYF. The CDR3 nucleotides are TGTGCCAGCAGTTCTTCCGGACACCCTCCTACAGATACGCAGTATTTT.

Notes on this clone: Other DNA sequences of this sample code for an identical CDR3. The chain joins TRBV27 to TRBJ1-2, with D hard to call. The germline CDR1 and CDR2 sequences are MNHEY and SMNVEV (reference sequence). V lost 0 bases, J lost 2 bases, and 7 bases lay in between. This CDR3 has 14 residues. The CDR3 protein is CASSLSRSNYGYTF. The DNA for the CDR3 is TGTGCCAGCAGTTTATCGCGTAGCAACTATGGCTACACCTTC.

The chain is built from TRBV4-2 and TRBJ2-7; D possibly corresponds to TRBD1 (6 bases). The CDR3 spans 16 residues. Germline values: CDR1 LGHNA, CDR2 YNFKEQ. V was cut by 0 bases and J by 3 bases, with 15 bases left in between. The CDR3 DNA reads TGTGCCAGCAGCCAAGATGGTCGGGACAACAACTACGAGCAGTACTTC. Amino acid sequence: CASSQDGRDNNYEQYF.

The count of this clone is one. The J gene is TRBJ1-1, the V gene TRBV25-1, with 7 positions matching TRBD1. This CDR3 has 14 amino acids. The V segment lost 3 bases and the J segment 4 bases; nucleotides outside the gene matches: 5. CDR1 is MGHDK and CDR2 is SYGVNS in the germline V gene. The CDR3 DNA is TGTGCCAGCAGTGATGAGGGGGCATTCACTGAAGCTTTCTTT. Amino acid sequence: CASSDEGAFTEAFF.

The J gene is TRBJ2-1, the V gene TRBV9; no clear D gene. Trimming took off 5 bases at V and 8 bases at J, with 17 bases between the two ends. Germline CDR1 and CDR2: SGDLS and YYNGEE. CDR3 length: 14 residues. CDR3 protein: CASRANWMQDEQFF. In DNA form, the CDR3 reads TGTGCCAGCAGGGCGAACTGGATGCAGGATGAGCAGTTCTTC.

The count of this clone is one. The chain carries TRBV16 and TRBJ2-7; 12 bases line up with TRBD2. CDR3 length equals 14 residues. In germline, CDR1 is KGHSY, CDR2 FQNENV. The junction had 2 bases not matched to a gene; V was cut back by 3 bases and J by 5 bases. The CDR3, as DNA: TGTGCCAGCAGCCAGACTAGCGGGAGCGACGAGCAGTACTTC. Translated: CASSQTSGSDEQYF.

The DNA for the CDR3 is TGTGCCAGCAGTTTAACGGCCAGGGGGCTCGATGGCTACACCTTC. Translating gives CASSLTARGLDGYTF. The chain recombines TRBV27 with TRBJ1-2, with TRBD1 matching over 8 bases. The germline gives CDR1 MNHEY, CDR2 SMNVEV (reference sequence). V lost 2 bases to trimming and J lost 6 bases; unmatched junction nucleotides: 8. CDR3 length equals 15 residues.

This clone appeared a few times. The chain is built from TRBV30 and TRBJ1-1; D is perhaps TRBD1 (5 bases). In germline, CDR1 is GTSNPN, CDR2 SVGIG (reference sequence). The CDR3 consists of 14 residues. V lost 5 bases, J lost 1 base, and 14 bases lay in between. The CDR3 reads CAWGQGNENTEAFF. As DNA, the CDR3 is TGTGCCTGGGGGCAGGGAAATGAGAACACTGAAGCTTTCTTT.

This clone was recorded a few times. The rearrangement uses TRBV6-4 and TRBJ2-1; 7 bases are a match to TRBD1. In germline, CDR1 is MRHNA, CDR2 SNTAGT. The CDR3 totals 16 residues. J gave up 9 bases and V 0 bases, and 11 bases lay outside the gene matches. The CDR3 here is CASSDSSGGLEGEQFF. The CDR3, as DNA: TGTGCCAGCAGTGACTCTTCAGGGGGTTTAGAAGGTGAGCAGTTCTTC.

The chain has TRBV19 and TRBJ2-2; 7 bases are a match to TRBD1. This CDR3 region has 15 residues. The germline V gene encodes CDR1 LNHDA and CDR2 SQIVND (reference sequence). V lost 6 bases and J lost 2; bases outside the gene matches: 6. CDR3 amino acids: CASSLWDSNTGELFF. The DNA for the CDR3 is TGTGCCAGTAGCCTTTGGGACAGTAACACCGGGGAGCTGTTTTTT.

The chain employs TRBV4-2 and TRBJ1-2, with 7 positions matching TRBD1. The CDR3 runs 15 residues. CDR1 and CDR2 (germline): LGHNA, YNFKEQ. Losses at the gene ends were 0 bases for V and 4 bases for J; bases not matched to a gene: 5. The CDR3 DNA is TGTGCCAGCAGCCAAGAACCGACAGGGTCCTATGGCTACACCTTC. This encodes CASSQEPTGSYGYTF.

V gene TRBV28 combines with J gene TRBJ1-1, with 10 bases matching TRBD1. The CDR3 totals 16 residues. The germline V gene has CDR1 MDHEN and CDR2 SYDVKM. J was trimmed by 5 bases and V by 4 bases; bases with no gene match: 10. CDR3 loop: CASSSPGQGLRTEAFF. The CDR3 DNA sequence: TGTGCCAGCAGTTCTCCGGGACAGGGGTTGAGGACTGAAGCTTTCTTT.

The chain carries TRBV15 and TRBJ2-5; 7 bases line up with TRBD2. This CDR3 has 14 amino acids. Trimming at V came to 4 bases and at J to 1 base, leaving 3 bases not matched to a gene. Per germline, CDR1 LNHNV and CDR2 YYDKDF (reference sequence). CDR3 nucleotides: TGTGCCACCAGCAAAAGCGGGACCCAAGAGACCCAGTACTTC. Its translation: CATSKSGTQETQYF.

The rearrangement uses TRBV4-3 and TRBJ2-3; D is possibly TRBD1 (6 bases). Germline values: CDR1 LGHNA, CDR2 YSLEER. Trimming took off 0 bases at V and 1 base at J, with 8 bases between the two ends. There are 15 residues in the CDR3. CDR3 sequence reads: CASSQDYRGTDTQYF. As DNA, the CDR3 is TGCGCCAGCAGCCAAGATTACAGGGGCACAGATACGCAGTATTTT.